These T cell receptor beta chains were read from a single sample in a study of T cell responses to AZD1222 COVID-19 vaccine. The protocol was immunoSEQ multiplex PCR, while the TCRdb copy is restricted to in-frame clones and leaves out a portion. The sample includes roughly 150,000 clones, 80% to 95% of them seen just once. The sample consisted of peripheral blood, taken on day 0 of AZD1222 vaccination. These receptors all stem from an adult in good health. Each CDR3 is given with its conserved first and last residue. Each record gives: D gene, clone size, J gene, V gene, CDR3 protein, CDR3 DNA. D genes are given only for firm matches. Expanded clones get a size class; other rows say once, few or many, or leave the size out.

D: -
size: -
J: TRBJ1-1
V: TRBV12-3/TRBV12-4
CDR3: CASSRQLNTEAFF
DNA: TGTGCCAGCAGCCGACAGCTTAATACTGAAGCTTTCTTT

D: TRBD1
size: -
J: TRBJ1-5
V: TRBV3-1/TRBV3-2
CDR3: CASSAQGAYSNQPQHF
DNA: TGTGCCAGCAGCGCCCAGGGGGCATATAGCAATCAGCCCCAGCATTTT

D: TRBD1
size: -
J: TRBJ1-2
V: TRBV5-5
CDR3: CASSRQGSGYTF
DNA: TGTGCCAGCAGTCGACAGGGAAGTGGCTACACCTTC

D: -
size: -
J: TRBJ1-1
V: TRBV18
CDR3: CASSPSGGLNTEAFF
DNA: TGTGCCAGCTCCCCTAGCGGCGGGCTCAACACTGAAGCTTTCTTT

D: TRBD2
size: -
J: TRBJ2-7
V: TRBV19
CDR3: CASSIVNGRASEQYF
DNA: TGTGCCAGTAGTATTGTCAACGGGAGGGCTTCCGAGCAGTACTTC

D: -
size: -
J: TRBJ1-2
V: TRBV25-1
CDR3: CASSLAVNYGYTF
DNA: TGTGCCAGCAGTCTAGCTGTTAACTATGGCTACACCTTC

D: -
size: -
J: TRBJ1-2
V: TRBV14
CDR3: CASSQNAVYTF
DNA: TGTGCCAGCAGCCAAAATGCCGTCTACACCTTC

D: -
size: -
J: TRBJ2-5
V: TRBV5-6
CDR3: CASSLLAGSQETQYF
DNA: TGTGCCAGCAGCTTGCTGGCAGGGAGCCAAGAGACCCAGTACTTC

D: -
size: -
J: TRBJ1-1
V: TRBV11-2
CDR3: CASSHALIAEAFF
DNA: TGTGCCAGCAGCCACGCCCTAATCGCTGAAGCTTTCTTT

D: -
size: -
J: TRBJ1-5
V: TRBV3-1/TRBV3-2
CDR3: CASSQTGQSYSNQPQHF
DNA: TGTGCCAGCAGCCAAACCGGACAGTCATATAGCAATCAGCCCCAGCATTTT

D: -
size: -
J: TRBJ1-5
V: TRBV12-5
CDR3: CASGLGGNDNQPQHF
DNA: TGTGCTAGTGGTTTGGGTGGAAATGACAATCAGCCCCAGCATTTT

D: TRBD1
size: -
J: TRBJ1-2
V: TRBV7-9
CDR3: CASSLGTANYGYTF
DNA: TGTGCCAGCAGCCTTGGGACAGCTAACTATGGCTACACCTTC

D: TRBD1
size: -
J: TRBJ2-2
V: TRBV6-2/TRBV6-3
CDR3: CASSRTGWTGELFF
DNA: TGTGCCAGCAGTAGGACAGGGTGGACCGGGGAGCTGTTTTTT

D: -
size: -
J: TRBJ2-1
V: TRBV5-1
CDR3: CASSEDGAGSGEQFF
DNA: TGCGCCAGCAGCGAGGACGGAGCGGGTTCTGGTGAGCAGTTCTTC

D: -
size: -
J: TRBJ1-2
V: TRBV5-1
CDR3: CASSLAGSKGYTF
DNA: TGCGCCAGCAGCTTGGCAGGGTCAAAAGGCTACACCTTC

D: -
size: -
J: TRBJ2-3
V: TRBV7-9
CDR3: CASSPSGRGADTQYF
DNA: TGTGCCAGCAGCCCCTCAGGGCGGGGCGCAGATACGCAGTATTTT

D: TRBD1
size: -
J: TRBJ1-5
V: TRBV19
CDR3: CASSLQGALQPQHF
DNA: TGTGCCAGTAGTCTACAGGGGGCTCTTCAGCCCCAGCATTTT

D: TRBD1
size: -
J: TRBJ1-4
V: TRBV5-6
CDR3: CASSFLGTGTNEKLFF
DNA: TGTGCCAGCAGCTTTCTCGGGACAGGGACTAATGAAAAACTGTTTTTT

D: TRBD1
size: -
J: TRBJ2-7
V: TRBV27
CDR3: CASTPRTGAYEQYF
DNA: TGTGCCAGCACCCCCCGGACAGGGGCGTACGAGCAGTACTTC

D: TRBD1
size: -
J: TRBJ2-7
V: TRBV4-2
CDR3: CASSLGQGPSYEQYF
DNA: TGTGCCAGCAGCCTCGGACAGGGGCCCTCCTACGAGCAGTACTTC

D: TRBD2
size: few
J: TRBJ2-2
V: TRBV7-9
CDR3: CASSSGLAGVAGELFF
DNA: TGTGCCAGCAGCTCCGGACTAGCGGGAGTGGCCGGGGAGCTGTTTTTT

D: -
size: -
J: TRBJ2-1
V: TRBV11-3
CDR3: CASSPGSGVNEQFF
DNA: TGTGCCAGCAGCCCGGGATCAGGTGTCAATGAGCAGTTCTTC

D: TRBD1
size: -
J: TRBJ1-2
V: TRBV6-5
CDR3: CASRGETGRNYGYTF
DNA: TGTGCCAGCAGGGGGGAGACAGGGCGAAACTATGGCTACACCTTC

D: TRBD1
size: once
J: TRBJ2-1
V: TRBV2
CDR3: CASSEALGQGGRNEQFF
DNA: TGTGCCAGCAGTGAAGCGCTTGGACAGGGAGGAAGGAATGAGCAGTTCTTC

D: -
size: -
J: TRBJ1-1
V: TRBV7-9
CDR3: CASSFIRSNTEAFF
DNA: TGTGCCAGCAGCTTTATCCGGTCGAACACTGAAGCTTTCTTT

D: -
size: -
J: TRBJ1-5
V: TRBV25-1
CDR3: CASSVSAGNQPQHF
DNA: TGTGCCAGCAGTGTTAGTGCGGGCAATCAGCCCCAGCATTTT

D: -
size: -
J: TRBJ2-7
V: TRBV18
CDR3: CASSPRRDEQYF
DNA: TGTGCCAGCTCACCACGCAGGGACGAGCAGTACTTC

D: TRBD1
size: once
J: TRBJ2-6
V: TRBV7-2
CDR3: CASSLRGQGLNGANVLTF
DNA: TGTGCCAGCAGCTTAAGGGGACAGGGTCTAAATGGGGCCAACGTCCTGACTTTC

D: -
size: -
J: TRBJ2-2
V: TRBV19
CDR3: CASSAGELFF
DNA: TGTGCCAGTAGTGCCGGGGAGCTGTTTTTT

D: -
size: -
J: TRBJ1-1
V: TRBV7-3
CDR3: CASSFIGGTEAFF
DNA: TGTGCCAGCAGCTTCATTGGAGGGACTGAAGCTTTCTTT

D: -
size: -
J: TRBJ2-7
V: TRBV4-1
CDR3: CASSQGLGYEQYF
DNA: TGCGCCAGCAGCCAAGGTCTGGGCTACGAGCAGTACTTC

D: -
size: -
J: TRBJ2-7
V: TRBV27
CDR3: CASSSRFVSGEQYF
DNA: TGTGCCAGCAGTTCCAGGTTCGTGAGCGGCGAGCAGTACTTC

D: -
size: once
J: TRBJ1-6
V: TRBV3-1/TRBV3-2
CDR3: CASSRPLAGRESPLHF
DNA: TGTGCCAGCAGCCGTCCATTGGCAGGGCGGGAATCACCCCTCCACTTT

D: TRBD1
size: -
J: TRBJ1-6
V: TRBV10-2
CDR3: CASSPQGRNSPLHF
DNA: TGCGCCAGCAGCCCACAGGGGCGGAATTCACCCCTCCACTTT